This TCR beta chain was retrieved from a study of T cell responses to AZD1222 COVID-19 vaccine (dated by TCRdb to the early 2020s). Notes on the research overall: TCR sequencing covered 230 or so trial participants: 200 to 210 given two doses of AZD1222 and around 25 given two doses of MenACWY control vaccine. Trial participants were enrolled into age subgroups of 18-55, 56-69 and 70-plus years, which contained roughly 140, 27 and 60 TCR-sequenced participants, respectively. The paper as a whole reports these results and caveats: Conclusions about previously exposed vaccinees are limited because only 6 or 7 AZD1222 recipients were SARS-CoV-2 seropositive at baseline. The 56-69-year group was small, and its depth increase did not reach significance, likely because of low power. Participants were mostly white British, with more females than males. The authors suggested clonal diversity may have been underestimated. A significant rise in spike-specific TCR breadth and depth was observed after two AZD1222 doses relative to day 0 and relative to MenACWY recipients. Vaccine-associated CD4 TCRs spanned the whole spike protein, with dominant responses in regions 160-218 and 743-854. Reportedly, close to half of the unique spike-specific TCRs recognized epitopes lying outside the regions that are mutated in the B.1.351 and B.1.1.7 variants. Because no day 14 peak-response samples were available, the repertoires could be characterized only after the peak T cell response.

As regards this clone: There is no known antigen for this receptor. Base quality data are lacking; no much larger clone is found one base away.

What the time point label conveys for this sample: about 28 days (+/-7) after the second vaccine dose. AZD1222 recipients given second doses at about 4 weeks or at about 12 weeks were pooled, since spike-specific TCR depth and breadth were not found to differ between the two schedules. Vaccinee samples were obtained from the UK trials COV001 and COV002, which included a single-blind randomized controlled phase 2/3 trial of AZD1222 (ChAdOx1 nCoV-19) in healthy adults. Trial participant PBMC samples were collected at day 0 and day 28 after the second dose for TCRbeta chain sequencing. V gives up 5 bases and J gives up 4 bases, and the segment between their germline ends measures 24 bases. From the germline V gene, CDR1 is SGHTA and CDR2 is FQGNSA. Inclusive of the bounding cysteine and phenylalanine, the CDR3 is 17 residues long. Just CDR3 DNA is preserved here, 51 bases in frame from base 1. The CDR3 regions of human TCRbeta chains were subjected to immunosequencing. Regarding the original processing steps: TCRs in the repertoires were compared against a reference library of SARS-CoV-2-specific TCRs that had been generated with the MIRA antigen-specificity platform. Breadth was defined as the fraction of unique TCRs that were SARS-CoV-2-associated. Depth was defined as the fraction of total T cells that were SARS-CoV-2-associated. Using the MIRA data, each spike-specific TCR was mapped to the spike region that the TCR reacts to and placed in a CD4 or CD8 class. Log10-transformed breadth and depth values were compared by one-way ANOVA with Sidak's multiple comparisons tests. The immuneACCESS repertoire file appears here via TCRdb, limited to in-frame rearrangements. These files lack a portion of the clones; in checked studies, under half of the deficit traces to unresolved V genes, and the cause of the others is not known. The D gene and trimming were derived from the DNA, and the V and J assignments and clone size from that table. The sample table contains approximately 82,000 clones; only one count was recorded for about 93% of them. The biggest ten clones account for approximately 3.1% of the sample.

Recombination connected TRBV7-2 to TRBJ2-7; a weak D assignment points to TRBD1 (8 bases agree). The sample in question was peripheral blood, obtained 28 days after the second AZD1222 dose. This receptor was taken from an adult who received the AZD1222 COVID-19 vaccine. Here is the DNA: TGTGCCAGCAGCCTACAGAGACAGGGGAGGGTTCCTTACGAGCAGTACTTC. Its coded protein is CASSLQRQGRVPYEQYF.